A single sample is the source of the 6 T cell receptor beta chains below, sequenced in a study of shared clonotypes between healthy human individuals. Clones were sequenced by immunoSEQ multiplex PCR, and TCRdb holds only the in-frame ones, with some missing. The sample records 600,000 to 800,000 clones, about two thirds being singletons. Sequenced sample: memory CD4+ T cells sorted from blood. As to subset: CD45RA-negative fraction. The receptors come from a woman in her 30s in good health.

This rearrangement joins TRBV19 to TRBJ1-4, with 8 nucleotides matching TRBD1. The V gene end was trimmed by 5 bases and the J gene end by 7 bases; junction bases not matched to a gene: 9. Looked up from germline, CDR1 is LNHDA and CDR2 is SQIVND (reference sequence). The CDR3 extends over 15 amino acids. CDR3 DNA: TGTGCCAGTAGTCCCTGGACAGGGAGGCGTGAAAAACTGTTTTTT. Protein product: CASSPWTGRREKLFF.

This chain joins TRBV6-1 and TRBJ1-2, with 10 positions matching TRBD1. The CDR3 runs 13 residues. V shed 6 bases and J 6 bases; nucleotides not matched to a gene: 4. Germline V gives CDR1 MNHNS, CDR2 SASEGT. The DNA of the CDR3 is TGTGCCAGCAGACTGGGGACAGGGGATGGCTACACCTTC. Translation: CASRLGTGDGYTF.

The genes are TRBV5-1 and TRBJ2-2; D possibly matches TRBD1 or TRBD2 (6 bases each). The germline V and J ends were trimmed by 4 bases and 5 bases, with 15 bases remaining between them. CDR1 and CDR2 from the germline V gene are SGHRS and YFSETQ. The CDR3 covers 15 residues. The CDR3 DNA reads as TGCGCCAGCAGCGTACTAAGGGGGGATACCGGGGAGCTGTTTTTT. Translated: CASSVLRGDTGELFF. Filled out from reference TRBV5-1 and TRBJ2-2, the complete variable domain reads KAGVTQTPRYLIKTRGQQVTLSCSPISGHRSVSWYQQTPGQGLQFLFEYFSETQRNKGNFPGRFSGRQFSNSRSEMNVSTLELGDSALYLCASSVLRGDTGELFFGEGSRLTVL.

The CDR3 spells CASSVAGGRSTGELFF. The DNA for the CDR3 is TGTGCCAGCAGCGTAGCTGGGGGTAGGAGCACCGGGGAGCTGTTTTTT. V gene TRBV9 combines with J gene TRBJ2-2; D possibly matches TRBD1 or TRBD2 (5 bases each). The V and J ends lost 0 bases and 4 bases respectively, with 13 bases between them. The CDR3 is made up of 16 amino acids. Germline V CDR1 and CDR2: SGDLS, YYNGEE. Full variable domain (rest looked up from reference TRBV9 and TRBJ2-2): DSGVTQTPKHLITATGQRVTLRCSPRSGDLSVYWYQQSLDQGLQFLIQYYNGEERAKGNILERFSAQQFPDLHSELNLSSLELGDSALYFCASSVAGGRSTGELFFGEGSRLTVL.

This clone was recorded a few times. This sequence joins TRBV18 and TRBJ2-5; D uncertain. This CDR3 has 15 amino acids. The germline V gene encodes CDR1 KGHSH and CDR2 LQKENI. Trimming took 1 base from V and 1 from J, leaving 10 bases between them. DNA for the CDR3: TGTGCCAGCTCACCACTCGATGCCAGCCAAGAGACCCAGTACTTC. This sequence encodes CASSPLDASQETQYF.

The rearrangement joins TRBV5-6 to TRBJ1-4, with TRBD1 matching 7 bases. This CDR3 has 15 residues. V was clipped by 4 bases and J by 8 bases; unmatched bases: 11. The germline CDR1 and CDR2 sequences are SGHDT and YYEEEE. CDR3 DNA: TGTGCCAGCAGCGCCCGACAGGGAAGGAGCGAAAAACTGTTTTTT. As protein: CASSARQGRSEKLFF. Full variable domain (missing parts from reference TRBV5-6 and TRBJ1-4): DAGVTQSPTHLIKTRGQQVTLRCSPKSGHDTVSWYQQALGQGPQFIFQYYEEEERQRGNFPDRFSGHQFPNYSSELNVNALLLGDSALYLCASSARQGRSEKLFFGSGTQLSVL.